This T cell receptor beta chain is drawn from a study of T cell responses to AZD1222 COVID-19 vaccine. Study-level results: Just a handful of AZD1222 recipients tested seropositive at baseline.

CDR3 length: 14 residues. J was trimmed by 9 bases and V by 3 bases; bases with no gene match: 5. CDR1 and CDR2 from the germline V gene are SGHRS and YFSETQ. Sequenced by immunoSEQ multiplex PCR; TCRdb stores in-frame clones only, minus some. The sample comprises tens of thousands of clones, more than 70% of which are singletons, and 9% to 10% rests with the top ten. On this clone itself: The antigen remains undetermined.

The receptor was derived from an adult who received the MenACWY meningococcal vaccine as a control. The chain joins TRBV5-1 to TRBJ1-6; TRBD1 matches 8 bases. The starting material was peripheral blood, obtained 28 days after the second dose of the MenACWY control vaccine. The CDR3 loop reads CASSSGTGSSPLHF. DNA for the CDR3: TGCGCCAGCAGCTCCGGGACAGGTAGTTCACCCCTCCACTTT. The variable domain in full, completed from reference TRBV5-1 and TRBJ1-6, reads KAGVTQTPRYLIKTRGQQVTLSCSPISGHRSVSWYQQTPGQGLQFLFEYFSETQRNKGNFPGRFSGRQFSNSRSEMNVSTLELGDSALYLCASSSGTGSSPLHFGNGTRLTVT.